A selection of T cell receptor beta chains follows, all from one sample in a study of blood T cell dynamics during melanoma immunotherapy. Profiling relied on immunoSEQ multiplex PCR, and the TCRdb table lists in-frame clones only, not all of them. There are approximately 9,600 clones in the sample; over 75% occur only once, and around 1.1% lies in the top ten. Sequenced material: blood, taken from a patient treated with checkpoint blockade. Receptors originate from a human donor with melanoma. The CDR3 runs from the conserved cysteine through the conserved F or W. A D gene is named only where the DNA matches it firmly. Clone size is given for some rows only: seen once, a few or many times, or a class if the clone is expanded.

CDR3 DNA: TGTGCCAGCAGCCTCGACAGATCTACTGAAGCTTTCTTT
CDR3 protein: CASSLDRSTEAFF
D gene: .
V gene: TRBV7-2
clone size: .
J gene: TRBJ1-1

CDR3 DNA: TGTGCCAGCAGCCCCCGGACTAGCGAAGGAAACATTCAGTACTTC
CDR3 protein: CASSPRTSEGNIQYF
D gene: TRBD2
V gene: TRBV9
clone size: .
J gene: TRBJ2-4

CDR3 DNA: TGTGCCTGGAGTCGGGCGGGAGGGCAGTACTTC
CDR3 protein: CAWSRAGGQYF
D gene: TRBD2
V gene: TRBV30
clone size: .
J gene: TRBJ2-7

CDR3 DNA: TGCGCCAGCAGAAACAGGGCAGGGTTCTATAATTCACCCCTCCACTTT
CDR3 protein: CASRNRAGFYNSPLHF
D gene: .
V gene: TRBV10-1
clone size: .
J gene: TRBJ1-6

CDR3 DNA: TGTGCCAGAAGCTTGGGGCAGGTTTCTTACGAGCAGTACTTC
CDR3 protein: CARSLGQVSYEQYF
D gene: .
V gene: TRBV5-3
clone size: .
J gene: TRBJ2-7

CDR3 DNA: TGTGCCACCTTTGACAGGGTACTAAGCGAGCAGTACTTC
CDR3 protein: CATFDRVLSEQYF
D gene: TRBD1
V gene: TRBV19
clone size: once
J gene: TRBJ2-7

CDR3 DNA: TGCGCCAGCAGCCAAGACAGTTCTGGGGCCAACGTCCTGACTTTC
CDR3 protein: CASSQDSSGANVLTF
D gene: .
V gene: TRBV4-3
clone size: .
J gene: TRBJ2-6

CDR3 DNA: TGTGCCAGCAGCTCAGGGGAGATAACTGAAGCTTTCTTT
CDR3 protein: CASSSGEITEAFF
D gene: .
V gene: TRBV6-6
clone size: once
J gene: TRBJ1-1

CDR3 DNA: TGTGCCAGTAGTCGCTCGTCGGCGACCGAGAATTCACCCCTCCACTTT
CDR3 protein: CASSRSSATENSPLHF
D gene: .
V gene: TRBV19
clone size: .
J gene: TRBJ1-6

CDR3 DNA: TGTGCCACAAGGGCGGGGGCTGAAGCTTTCTTT
CDR3 protein: CATRAGAEAFF
D gene: .
V gene: TRBV19
clone size: .
J gene: TRBJ1-1

CDR3 DNA: TGTGCCAGCACAGTTACCCCCAGAACACACGAGCAGTACTTC
CDR3 protein: CASTVTPRTHEQYF
D gene: .
V gene: TRBV6-6
clone size: .
J gene: TRBJ2-7